What follows is one T cell receptor (beta chain) and its context. Its antigen is as yet unknown. The entry originates in a study of T-cell memory formation after mild COVID-19. General study findings and limits: CD4+ contracting clones lay mainly in CM and EM, CD8+ ones in EMRA.

CDR1 and CDR2 (germline): SGHAT, FQNNGV. The V end lost 5 bases, the J end lost 0 bases, and 15 bases lay between the germline ends. The CDR3 is made up of 16 amino acids. The TCR alpha and TCR beta cDNA libraries, bearing sample barcodes and UMIs, were generated by 5'RACE using constant-segment primers. MiXCR, applied by TCRdb to the 5' RACE reads, yields one record per CDR3 protein. The sample gives roughly 380,000 distinct CDR3 sequences, around 27% of which show up once; about 13% is in the top ten. Sample: PBMCs or a T cell subset sorted from them (not recorded which). The chain has TRBV11-2 and TRBJ2-3; either TRBD1 or TRBD2 may fit D (6 bases each). The clonotype originates from an adult woman who had mild COVID-19 (a few samples of this study predate the infection). Cell type and time point are not known. CDR3: CASSLVGGLSTDTQYF. The CDR3, as DNA: TGTGCCAGCAGCCTTGTCGGGGGCCTAAGCACAGATACGCAGTATTTT.